These 10 T cell receptor beta chains originate from one sample sequenced in a study of blood T cell repertoires in COVID-19. TCRdb keeps only in-frame clones here, not all; method: immunoSEQ multiplex PCR. This table has over 450,000 clones, roughly nine tenths appearing once. Specimen: peripheral blood. Receptors were obtained from a man aged 18 to 29 with COVID-19, enrolled during active disease.

The chain carries TRBV6-5 and TRBJ1-5, with 7 positions matching TRBD1. There are 15 residues in the CDR3. Germline CDR1 MNHEY, CDR2 SVGAGI. V trimming: 2 bases; J trimming: 5 bases; junction bases outside the gene matches: 6. The chain's CDR3 is CASSYAGGKHQPQHF. Written as DNA, the CDR3 is TGTGCCAGCAGTTACGCAGGGGGTAAGCATCAGCCCCAGCATTTT.

This chain links TRBV6-2 or TRBV6-3 with TRBJ2-1; 10 bases are shared with TRBD2. Looked up from germline, CDR1 is MNHEY and CDR2 is SVGEGT. V shed 4 bases and J 10 bases; nucleotides not matched to a gene: 10. This CDR3 comprises 15 residues. This chain's CDR3 is CASSSRLAGALEQFF. The CDR3 DNA is TGTGCCAGCAGTTCTCGTCTAGCGGGGGCCCTAGAGCAGTTCTTC.

As concerns this clone: Within the sample, other DNA sequences also encode this same CDR3. The CDR3 region is CASSLGAGETQYF. In nucleotides, the CDR3 is TGTGCCAGCAGTTTAGGGGCGGGGGAGACCCAGTACTTC. The chain combines TRBV12-3 or TRBV12-4 with TRBJ2-5, with D perhaps matching TRBD2 (6 bases). V dropped 1 base and J dropped 5 bases, with 8 bases sitting between them. This CDR3 has 13 residues.

The chain combines TRBV7-9 with TRBJ2-1; D is unclear. Trimming cost V 7 bases and J 6 bases, with 19 bases left between them. Looked up from germline, CDR1 is SEHNR and CDR2 is FQNEAQ (reference sequence). The CDR3 is 15 amino acids. The CDR3 loop reads CASILTAGRFNEQFF. As DNA, the CDR3 is TGTGCCAGCATCCTAACCGCCGGCAGGTTCAATGAGCAGTTCTTC.

The rearrangement uses TRBV29-1 and TRBJ2-7, with a possible D match to TRBD2 (6 bases). The CDR3 contains 13 residues. Germline V gives CDR1 SQVTM, CDR2 ANQGSEA. V was cut by 7 bases and J by 7 bases, with 20 bases left in between. The CDR3 DNA is TGCAGCGCCCGTATCCGGGGACTGGGGGAGCAGTACTTC. Translated, it gives CSARIRGLGEQYF.

The chain combines TRBV12-3 or TRBV12-4 with TRBJ2-5; perhaps TRBD1 as D (5 bases). V was cut by 6 bases and J by 4 bases, with 12 bases left in between. The CDR3 extends over 13 amino acids. In DNA form, the CDR3 reads TGTGCCAGCAGCCCAGGGTGGGGAGAGACCCAGTACTTC. Translated, it gives CASSPGWGETQYF.

The genes are TRBV12-2 and TRBJ2-5; the tabulated D call, TRBD1, remains unverified against the DNA. TRBV12-2 is a pseudogene locus. This CDR3 region has 15 residues. The CDR3 reads CASRLEWVRVKTQYF. The CDR3 bases are TGTGCAAGTCGCTTAGAGTGGGTCAGGGTAAAGACCCAGTACTTC.

The chain employs TRBV6-6 and TRBJ1-3, with D unresolved. Germline CDR1 MNHNY, CDR2 SVGAGI (reference sequence). The CDR3 loop spans 16 amino acids. With 2 bases removed from V and 0 bases from J, the gap between germline ends came to 11 bases. This CDR3 is CASSYEGRSSGNTIYF. The CDR3 bases are TGTGCCAGCAGTTACGAGGGCAGGTCCTCTGGAAACACCATATATTTT.

This CDR3 is CASSPGLTTGELFF. CDR3 DNA sequence: TGCGCCAGCAGCCCGGGACTCACCACCGGGGAGCTGTTTTTT. This chain uses TRBV5-1 with TRBJ2-2, with a possible D match to TRBD2 (6 bases). Trimming removed 4 bases at V and 4 bases at J, with 11 bases between. The CDR3 runs 14 residues. Germline CDR1 is SGHRS and CDR2 is YFSETQ.

V usage is TRBV2 and J usage is TRBJ2-7; 10 bases match TRBD2. The CDR3 loop spans 14 amino acids. With V trimmed by 7 bases and J by 3 bases, 6 bases remained unmatched. Germline V lookup: CDR1 SNHLY, CDR2 FYNNEI. The chain's CDR3 is CASNPAGGFYEQYF. The CDR3 DNA is TGTGCCAGCAACCCAGCGGGGGGGTTCTACGAGCAGTACTTC.